This T cell receptor beta chain derives from a study of blood T cell repertoires in COVID-19. Study at large: Spain, Italy and the United States supplied samples that represented acute and convalescent COVID-19. PBMCs, B-cell-depleted T cells, or T cells provided the cDNA or gDNA that made up the material.

All enrollees were about 18 to 89 years old and from 20 to 25 US areas. The study assigned cohorts using participant-reported clinical history. V dropped 4 bases and J dropped 2; count of bases not matched to a gene: 8. The CDR3 covers 16 residues. Germline-derived CDR1 and CDR2 are SGHTA and FQGNSA. TCRdb's copy holds only in-frame clones and misses some; the assay was immunoSEQ multiplex PCR. The table has fewer than 200,000 clones, approximately 82% seen once; the top ten hold 3.6%. The source material was PBMCs or T cells enriched from blood (not recorded which). The receptor comes from a woman aged 45 to 65 in a cohort exposed to, infected with or recovered from COVID-19 (not recorded which). The chain carries TRBV7-2 and TRBJ1-5; TRBD1 matches 7 bases. CDR3 coding DNA: TGTGCCAGCAGCTCCGTTAGTGGACAGGGCAATCAGCCCCAGCATTTT. Its translation: CASSSVSGQGNQPQHF.